Presented here are 9 T cell receptor beta chains from one specimen sequenced in a study of CD4+ T cells in melanoma. Sequencing was performed with immunoSEQ multiplex PCR; in TCRdb, only in-frame clones are kept and a portion is missing. The data contain about 140,000 clones, 92% of them singletons. The source of these receptors is a human donor with melanoma.

The chain couples TRBV27 to TRBJ2-5; D could derive from TRBD1 or TRBD2 (5 bases each). Trimming pared 5 bases from V and 5 bases from J, leaving 21 bases between. The CDR3 length is 16 residues. The germline V gene has CDR1 MNHEY and CDR2 SMNVEV (reference sequence). The CDR3 DNA sequence: TGTGCCAGCAGTCAGGGCGGACAACCTGCGGGTGAGACCCAGTACTTC. Protein sequence: CASSQGGQPAGETQYF.

The chain joins TRBV10-3 to TRBJ2-7; D possibly uses TRBD1 or TRBD2 (5 bases each). The CDR3 consists of 16 residues. The germline V gene has CDR1 ENHRY and CDR2 SYGVKD. V lost 10 bases and J 2 bases, leaving 24 bases between the germline ends. The CDR3 protein is CATVGNGDLGTYEQYF. CDR3 DNA: TGTGCCACCGTGGGAAACGGGGACCTGGGAACCTACGAGCAGTACTTC.

V and J are TRBV12-2 and TRBJ1-1; the table's D call of TRBD1 was not tested on the DNA. TRBV12-2 is labeled a pseudogene. The CDR3 is made up of 17 amino acids. CDR3 loop: CASRLARNQGPGTEAFF. The CDR3 nucleotides read TGTGCAAGTCGCTTAGCGCGAAATCAGGGCCCGGGCACTGAAGCTTTCTTT.

The chain is built from TRBV28 and TRBJ1-2; 9 bases align to TRBD1. Germline V gene sequence: CDR1 MDHEN, CDR2 SYDVKM. Trimming took 4 bases from V and 4 from J; bases not matched to a gene: 7. CDR3 length: 15 amino acids. The CDR3 here is CASSSDRGGSYGYTF. The DNA for the CDR3 is TGTGCCAGCAGTTCGGACAGGGGAGGGAGCTATGGCTACACCTTC.

The V and J genes are TRBV27 and TRBJ2-7; D might be TRBD1 or TRBD2, each matching 5 bases. This CDR3 spans 13 amino acids. Trimming removed 4 bases from V and 8 bases from J, with 15 bases in between. The germline CDR1 and CDR2 sequences are MNHEY and SMNVEV (reference sequence). The CDR3: CASSSTGAAQQYF. DNA for the CDR3: TGTGCCAGCAGTTCCACCGGGGCCGCGCAGCAGTACTTC.

Comments on this clone: This same CDR3 is encoded by further DNA sequences in the sample. The chain uses TRBV2 and TRBJ1-6; D gene ambiguous. The germline V gene encodes CDR1 SNHLY and CDR2 FYNNEI. The CDR3 runs 14 residues. V gave up 8 bases and J gave up 0 bases, with 8 bases separating them. The DNA of the CDR3 is TGTGCCAGCGGCGCGGACTCCTATAATTCACCCCTCCACTTT. It yields the protein CASGADSYNSPLHF.

The CDR3 DNA reads as TGTGCCAGCAGCGGATTGAGGGGGCTCTCCTATAATTCACCCCTCCACTTT. This encodes CASSGLRGLSYNSPLHF. J is TRBJ1-6 and V is TRBV7-9; 7 bases line up with TRBD1. Germline values: CDR1 SEHNR, CDR2 FQNEAQ (reference sequence). There are 17 residues in the CDR3. With V trimmed by 5 bases and J by 0 bases, 7 bases remained unmatched.

This clone came up once. Written as DNA, the CDR3 is TGTGCCAGCAGCCCCTACAGAGGGGACAACTCACCCCTCCACTTT. It is translated as CASSPYRGDNSPLHF. The chain combines TRBV7-9 with TRBJ1-6; possibly TRBD1 for D (6 bases). Trimming took 5 bases from V and 10 from J, leaving 18 bases between them. CDR1 and CDR2 (germline): SEHNR, FQNEAQ (reference sequence). The CDR3 has 15 amino acids.

J is TRBJ2-1 and V is TRBV5-1; 8 nucleotides agree with TRBD2. The ends lost 0 bases at V and 2 bases at J; junction bases unmatched: 4. The CDR3 contains 16 residues. CDR1 SGHRS and CDR2 YFSETQ come from the germline V gene. The CDR3 here is CASSLELSGAYNEQFF. CDR3 DNA sequence: TGCGCCAGCAGCTTGGAACTTAGCGGGGCCTACAATGAGCAGTTCTTC.